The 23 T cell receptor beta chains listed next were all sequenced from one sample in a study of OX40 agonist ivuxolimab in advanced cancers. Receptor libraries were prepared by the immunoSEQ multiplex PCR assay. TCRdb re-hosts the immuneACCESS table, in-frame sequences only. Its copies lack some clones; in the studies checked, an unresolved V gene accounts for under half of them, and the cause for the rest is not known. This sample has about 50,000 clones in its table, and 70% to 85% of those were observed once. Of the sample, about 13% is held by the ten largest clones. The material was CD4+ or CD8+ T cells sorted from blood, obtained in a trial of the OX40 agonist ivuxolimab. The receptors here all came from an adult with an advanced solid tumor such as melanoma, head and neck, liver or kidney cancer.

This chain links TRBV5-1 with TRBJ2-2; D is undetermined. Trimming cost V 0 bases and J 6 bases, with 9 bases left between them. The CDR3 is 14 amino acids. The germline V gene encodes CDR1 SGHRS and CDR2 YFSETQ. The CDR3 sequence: CASSLAGPSGELFF. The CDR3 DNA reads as TGCGCCAGCAGCTTGGCCGGACCGTCCGGGGAGCTGTTTTTT. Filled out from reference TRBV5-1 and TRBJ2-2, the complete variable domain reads KAGVTQTPRYLIKTRGQQVTLSCSPISGHRSVSWYQQTPGQGLQFLFEYFSETQRNKGNFPGRFSGRQFSNSRSEMNVSTLELGDSALYLCASSLAGPSGELFFGEGSRLTVL.

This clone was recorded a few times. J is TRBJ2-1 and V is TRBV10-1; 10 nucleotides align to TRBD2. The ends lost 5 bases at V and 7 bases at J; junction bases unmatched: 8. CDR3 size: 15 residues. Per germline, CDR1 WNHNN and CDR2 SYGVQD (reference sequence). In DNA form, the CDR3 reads TGCGCCAGCAGTAGCGGGAGGGGACTACAGAATGAGCAGTTCTTC. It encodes CASSSGRGLQNEQFF.

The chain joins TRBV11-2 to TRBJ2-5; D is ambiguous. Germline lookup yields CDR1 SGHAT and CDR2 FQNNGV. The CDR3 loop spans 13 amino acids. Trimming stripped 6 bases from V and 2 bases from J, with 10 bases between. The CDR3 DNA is TGTGCCAGCAGAGGCTCTAGTCAAGAGACCCAGTACTTC. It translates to CASRGSSQETQYF. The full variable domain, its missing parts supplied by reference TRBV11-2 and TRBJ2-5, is EAGVAQSPRYKIIEKRQSVAFWCNPISGHATLYWYQQILGQGPKLLIQFQNNGVVDDSQLPKDRFSAERLKGVDSTLKIQPAKLEDSAVYLCASRGSSQETQYFGPGTRLLVL.

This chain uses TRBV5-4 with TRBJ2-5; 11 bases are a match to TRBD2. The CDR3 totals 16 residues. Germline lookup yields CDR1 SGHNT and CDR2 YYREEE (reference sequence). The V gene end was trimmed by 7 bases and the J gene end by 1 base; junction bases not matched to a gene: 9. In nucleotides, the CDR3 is TGTGCCAGCTACCGGACTAGCGGGTCGGGCCAAGAGACCCAGTACTTC. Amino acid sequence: CASYRTSGSGQETQYF.

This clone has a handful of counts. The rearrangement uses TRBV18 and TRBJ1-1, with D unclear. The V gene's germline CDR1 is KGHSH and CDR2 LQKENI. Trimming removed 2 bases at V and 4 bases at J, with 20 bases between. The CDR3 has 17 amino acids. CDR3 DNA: TGTGCCAGCTCACCAATTCCTCTGGGTCGTCGCGGCACTGAAGCTTTCTTT. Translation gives CASSPIPLGRRGTEAFF.

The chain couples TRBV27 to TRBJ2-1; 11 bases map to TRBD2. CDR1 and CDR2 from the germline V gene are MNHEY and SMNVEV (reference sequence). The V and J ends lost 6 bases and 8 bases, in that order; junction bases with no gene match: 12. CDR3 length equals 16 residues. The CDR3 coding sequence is TGTGCCAGCAGCCGTCGCGGACTAGCGGGTCGGGATGAGCAGTTCTTC. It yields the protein CASSRRGLAGRDEQFF.

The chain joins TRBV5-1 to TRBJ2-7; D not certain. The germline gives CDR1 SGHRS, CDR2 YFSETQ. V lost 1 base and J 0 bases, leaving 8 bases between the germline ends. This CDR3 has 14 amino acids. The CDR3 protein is CASSLTTVSYEQYF. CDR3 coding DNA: TGCGCCAGCAGCTTGACTACCGTCTCCTACGAGCAGTACTTC.

The CDR3 sequence: CAWRLAGGDTQYF. DNA for the CDR3: TGTGCCTGGAGACTAGCGGGAGGGGATACGCAGTATTTT. The gene calls are TRBV30 and TRBJ2-3; 13 bases map to TRBD2. Germline CDR1 is GTSNPN and CDR2 is SVGIG (reference sequence). The CDR3 totals 13 residues. The junction had 0 bases not matched to a gene; V was cut back by 3 bases and J by 6 bases. The full variable domain, with the rest looked up from reference TRBV30 and TRBJ2-3, is SQTIHQWPATLVQPVGSPLSLECTVEGTSNPNLYWYRQAAGRGLQLLFYSVGIGQISSEVPQNLSASRPQDRQFILSSKKLLLSDSGFYLCAWRLAGGDTQYFGPGTRLTVL.

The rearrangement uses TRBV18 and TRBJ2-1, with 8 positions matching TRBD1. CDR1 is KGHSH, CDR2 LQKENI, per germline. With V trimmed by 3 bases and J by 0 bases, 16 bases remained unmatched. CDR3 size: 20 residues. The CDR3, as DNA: TGTGCCAGCTCACCTGATTCCGGGACAGGAGCGAGAAGCTCCTACAATGAGCAGTTCTTC. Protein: CASSPDSGTGARSSYNEQFF.

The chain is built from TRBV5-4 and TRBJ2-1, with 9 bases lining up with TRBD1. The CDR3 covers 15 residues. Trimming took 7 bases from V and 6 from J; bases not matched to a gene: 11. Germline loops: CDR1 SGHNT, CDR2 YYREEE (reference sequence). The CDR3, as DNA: TGTGCCAGCTGGAGGACCGGGACAGGGTCCAATGAGCAGTTCTTC. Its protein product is CASWRTGTGSNEQFF.

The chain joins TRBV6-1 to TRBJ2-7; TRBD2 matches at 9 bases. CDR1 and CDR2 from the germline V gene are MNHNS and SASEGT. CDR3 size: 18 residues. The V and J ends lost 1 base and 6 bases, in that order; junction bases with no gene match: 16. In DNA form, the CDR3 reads TGTGCCAGCAGTGAAGATGGGTGGTGGGCCAGCGGGAGGCCCGAGCAGTACTTC. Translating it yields CASSEDGWWASGRPEQYF.

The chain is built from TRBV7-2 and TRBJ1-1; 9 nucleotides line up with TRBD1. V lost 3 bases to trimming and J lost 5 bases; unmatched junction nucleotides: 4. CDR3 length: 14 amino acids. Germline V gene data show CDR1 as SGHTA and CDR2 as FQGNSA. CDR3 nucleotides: TGTGCCAGCAGCTTGACAGGGGGTTGGACTGAAGCTTTCTTT. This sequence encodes CASSLTGGWTEAFF.

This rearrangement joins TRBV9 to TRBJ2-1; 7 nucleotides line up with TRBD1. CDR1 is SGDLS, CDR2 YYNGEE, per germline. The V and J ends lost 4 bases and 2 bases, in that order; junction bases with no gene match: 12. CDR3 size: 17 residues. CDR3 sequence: CASSPHLWTGAYNEQFF. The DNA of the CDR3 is TGTGCCAGCAGCCCCCACTTATGGACAGGAGCCTACAATGAGCAGTTCTTC. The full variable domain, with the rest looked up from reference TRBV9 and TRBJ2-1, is DSGVTQTPKHLITATGQRVTLRCSPRSGDLSVYWYQQSLDQGLQFLIQYYNGEERAKGNILERFSAQQFPDLHSELNLSSLELGDSALYFCASSPHLWTGAYNEQFFGPGTRLTVL.

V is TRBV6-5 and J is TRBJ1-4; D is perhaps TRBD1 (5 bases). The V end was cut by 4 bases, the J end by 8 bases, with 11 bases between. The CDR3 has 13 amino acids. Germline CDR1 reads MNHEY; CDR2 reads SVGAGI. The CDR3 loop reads CASSLRQREKLFF. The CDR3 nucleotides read TGTGCCAGCAGTTTGCGACAGAGGGAAAAACTGTTTTTT.

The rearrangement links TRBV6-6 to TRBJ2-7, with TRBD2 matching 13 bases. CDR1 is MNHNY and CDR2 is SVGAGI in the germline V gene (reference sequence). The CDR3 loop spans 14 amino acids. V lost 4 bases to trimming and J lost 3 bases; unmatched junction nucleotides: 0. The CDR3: CASSWTSGSYEQYF. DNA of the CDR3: TGTGCCAGCAGTTGGACTAGCGGGAGCTACGAGCAGTACTTC.

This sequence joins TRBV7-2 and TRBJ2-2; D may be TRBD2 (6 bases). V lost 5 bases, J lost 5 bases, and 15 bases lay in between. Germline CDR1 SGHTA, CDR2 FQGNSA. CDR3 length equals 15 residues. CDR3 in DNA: TGTGCCAGCAGCCCCGTTGGAGGGGATACCGGGGAGCTGTTTTTT. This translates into CASSPVGGDTGELFF.

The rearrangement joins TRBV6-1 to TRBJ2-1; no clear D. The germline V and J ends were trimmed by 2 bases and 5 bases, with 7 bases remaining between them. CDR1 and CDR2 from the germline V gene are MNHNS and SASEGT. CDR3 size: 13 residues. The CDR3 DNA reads TGTGCCAGCAGTGAATACAAGGACAATGAGCAGTTCTTC. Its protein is CASSEYKDNEQFF.

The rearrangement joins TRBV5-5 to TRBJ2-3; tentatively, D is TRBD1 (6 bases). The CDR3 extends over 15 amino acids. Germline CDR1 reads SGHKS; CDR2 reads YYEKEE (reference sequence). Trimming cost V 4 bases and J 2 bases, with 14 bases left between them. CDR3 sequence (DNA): TGTGCCAGCAGCCTCACAGGGCCCCCCACAGATACGCAGTATTTT. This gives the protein CASSLTGPPTDTQYF.

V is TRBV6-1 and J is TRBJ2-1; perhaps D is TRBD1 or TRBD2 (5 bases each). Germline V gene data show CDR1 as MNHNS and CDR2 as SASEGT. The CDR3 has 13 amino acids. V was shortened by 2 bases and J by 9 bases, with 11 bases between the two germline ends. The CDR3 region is CASSELGTIEQFF. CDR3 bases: TGTGCCAGCAGTGAACTGGGGACGATTGAGCAGTTCTTC.

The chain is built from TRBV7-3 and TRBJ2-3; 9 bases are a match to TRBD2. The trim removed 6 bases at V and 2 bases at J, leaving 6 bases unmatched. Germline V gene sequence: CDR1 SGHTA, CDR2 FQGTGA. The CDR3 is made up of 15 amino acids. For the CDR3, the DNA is TGTGCCAGCAGACTAGCGGGCGCCATCACAGATACGCAGTATTTT. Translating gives CASRLAGAITDTQYF.

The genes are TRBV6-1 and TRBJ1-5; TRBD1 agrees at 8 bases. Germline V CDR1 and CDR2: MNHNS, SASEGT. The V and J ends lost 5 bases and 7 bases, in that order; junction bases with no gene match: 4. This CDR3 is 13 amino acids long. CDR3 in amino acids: CASSRTGYQPQHF. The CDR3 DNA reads TGTGCCAGCAGTAGGACAGGGTACCAGCCCCAGCATTTT.

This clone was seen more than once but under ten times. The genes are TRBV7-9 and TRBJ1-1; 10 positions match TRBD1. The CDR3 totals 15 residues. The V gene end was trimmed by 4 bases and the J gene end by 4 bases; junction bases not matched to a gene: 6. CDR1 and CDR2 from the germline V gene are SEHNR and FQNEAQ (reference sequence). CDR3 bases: TGTGCCAGCAGCTACAAAAGGACAGGGGGCACTGAAGCTTTCTTT. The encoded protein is CASSYKRTGGTEAFF.

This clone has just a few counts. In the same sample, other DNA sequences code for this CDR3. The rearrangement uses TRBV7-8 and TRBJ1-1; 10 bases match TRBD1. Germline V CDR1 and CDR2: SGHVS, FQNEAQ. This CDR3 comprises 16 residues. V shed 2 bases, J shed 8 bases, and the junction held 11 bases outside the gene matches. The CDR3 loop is CASSLQGQGWRGEAFF. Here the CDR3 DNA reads TGTGCCAGCAGCTTACAGGGACAGGGGTGGCGTGGCGAAGCTTTCTTT.